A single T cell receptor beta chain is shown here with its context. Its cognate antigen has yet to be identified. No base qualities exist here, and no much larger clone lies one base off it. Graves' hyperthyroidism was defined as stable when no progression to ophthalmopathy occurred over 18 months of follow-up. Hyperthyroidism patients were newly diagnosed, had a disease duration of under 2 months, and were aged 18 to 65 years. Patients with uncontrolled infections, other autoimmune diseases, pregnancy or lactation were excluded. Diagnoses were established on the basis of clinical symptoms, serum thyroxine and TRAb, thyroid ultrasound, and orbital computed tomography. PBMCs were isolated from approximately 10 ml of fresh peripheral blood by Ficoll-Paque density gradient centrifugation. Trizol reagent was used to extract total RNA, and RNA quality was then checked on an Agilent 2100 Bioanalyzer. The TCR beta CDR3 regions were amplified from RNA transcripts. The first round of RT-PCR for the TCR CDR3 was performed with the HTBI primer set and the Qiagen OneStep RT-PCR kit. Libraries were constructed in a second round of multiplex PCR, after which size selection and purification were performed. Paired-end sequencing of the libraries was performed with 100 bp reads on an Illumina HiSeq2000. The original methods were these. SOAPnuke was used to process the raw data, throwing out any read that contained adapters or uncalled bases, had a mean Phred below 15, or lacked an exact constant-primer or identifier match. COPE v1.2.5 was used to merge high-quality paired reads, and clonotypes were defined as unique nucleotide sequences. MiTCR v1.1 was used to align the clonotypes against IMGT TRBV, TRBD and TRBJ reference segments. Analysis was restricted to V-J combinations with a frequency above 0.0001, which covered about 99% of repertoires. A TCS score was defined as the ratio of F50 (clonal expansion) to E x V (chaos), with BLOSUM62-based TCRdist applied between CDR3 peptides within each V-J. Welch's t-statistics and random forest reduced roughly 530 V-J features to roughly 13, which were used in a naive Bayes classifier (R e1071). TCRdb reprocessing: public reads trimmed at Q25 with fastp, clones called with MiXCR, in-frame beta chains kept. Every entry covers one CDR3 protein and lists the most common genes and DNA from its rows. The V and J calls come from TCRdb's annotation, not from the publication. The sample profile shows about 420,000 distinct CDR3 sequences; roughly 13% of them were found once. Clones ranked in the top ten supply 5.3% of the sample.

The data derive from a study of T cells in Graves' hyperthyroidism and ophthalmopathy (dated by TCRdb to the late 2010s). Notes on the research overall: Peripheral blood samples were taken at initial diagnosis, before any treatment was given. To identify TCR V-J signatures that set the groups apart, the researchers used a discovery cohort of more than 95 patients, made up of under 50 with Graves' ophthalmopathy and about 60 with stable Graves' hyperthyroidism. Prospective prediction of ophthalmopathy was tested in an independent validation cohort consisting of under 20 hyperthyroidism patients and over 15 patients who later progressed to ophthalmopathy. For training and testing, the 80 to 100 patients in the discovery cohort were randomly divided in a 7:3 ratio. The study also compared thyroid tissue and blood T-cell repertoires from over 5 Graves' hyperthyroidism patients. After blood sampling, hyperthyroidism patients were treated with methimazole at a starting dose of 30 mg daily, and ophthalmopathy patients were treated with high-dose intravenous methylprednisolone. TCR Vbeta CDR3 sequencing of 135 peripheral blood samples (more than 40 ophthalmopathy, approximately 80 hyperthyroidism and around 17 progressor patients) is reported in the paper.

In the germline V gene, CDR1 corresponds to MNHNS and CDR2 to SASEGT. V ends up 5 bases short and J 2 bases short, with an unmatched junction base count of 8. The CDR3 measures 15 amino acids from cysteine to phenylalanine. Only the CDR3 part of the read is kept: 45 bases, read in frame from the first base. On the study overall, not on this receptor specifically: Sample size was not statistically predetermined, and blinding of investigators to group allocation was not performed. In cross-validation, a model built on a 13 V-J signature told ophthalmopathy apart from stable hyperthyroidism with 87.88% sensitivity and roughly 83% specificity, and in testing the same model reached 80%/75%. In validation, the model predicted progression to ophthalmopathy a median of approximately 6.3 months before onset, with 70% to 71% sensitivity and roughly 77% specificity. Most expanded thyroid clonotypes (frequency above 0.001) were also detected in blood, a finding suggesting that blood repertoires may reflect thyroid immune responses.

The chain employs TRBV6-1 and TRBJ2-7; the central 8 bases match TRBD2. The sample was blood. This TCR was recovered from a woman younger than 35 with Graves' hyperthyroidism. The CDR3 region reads CASSSPASGPYEQYF. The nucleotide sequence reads TGTGCCAGCAGTTCCCCTGCTAGCGGGCCCTACGAGCAGTACTTC.